This T cell receptor (beta chain) emerged from a study of blood T cell repertoires in COVID-19. Looking at the study overall: From the United States, Italy and Spain came samples of acute and convalescent COVID-19.

The V gene's germline CDR1 is MNHEY and CDR2 SVGAGI. V was clipped by 4 bases and J by 1 base, with 16 bases between them. The CDR3 loop spans 16 amino acids. Measured with immunoSEQ multiplex PCR; TCRdb has only the in-frame clones, and not every one. Of about 88,000 clones listed, around 90% are singletons. The sample was peripheral blood. The clonotype was recovered from a human donor with active COVID-19. The donor label of this sample is uncertain. The V and J genes are TRBV6-5 and TRBJ1-1; a possible D gene is TRBD1 (6 bases). The CDR3 reads CASSSRSGTQNTEAFF. CDR3 nucleotides: TGTGCCAGCAGTTCTCGCTCCGGGACACAGAACACTGAAGCTTTCTTT.